The entry below describes one T cell receptor beta chain. TCR beta VDJ and CDR3 profiles were obtained from a genomic DNA template. TCRdb used MiXCR to reprocess the reads, holding one entry per CDR3 protein. The profile shows about 170,000 distinct CDR3 sequences, approximately 40% of them singletons. The data were taken from a study of CD8+CD57+ T cells in acquired aplastic anemia. The germline CDR1 and CDR2 sequences are SEHNR and FQNEAQ (reference sequence). CDR3 size: 12 residues. V lost 5 bases to trimming and J lost 0 bases, with 4 bases between them. This clonotype was obtained from a human donor in good health. The chain is built from TRBV7-9 and TRBJ1-1; no reliable D call. Sequences were obtained from sorted CD4+, CD8+, or CD8+CD57+ T cells (not recorded which) from PBMCs. The CDR3 DNA reads as TGTGCCAGCAGCCCTCTGAACACTGAAGCTTTCTTT. This gives the protein CASSPLNTEAFF.